This entry lists 16 T cell receptor beta chains sequenced from one sample in a study of blood T cell repertoires in COVID-19. This table comes from immunoSEQ multiplex PCR, and its TCRdb copy is limited to in-frame clones, with some not included. The data contain 45,000 to 70,000 clones, around 82% of them singletons. The sample consisted of peripheral blood. The source is a woman older than 75 with acute or convalescent COVID-19.

This rearrangement joins TRBV9 to TRBJ1-3; TRBD1 agrees at 7 bases. V trimming: 0 bases; J trimming: 1 base; junction bases outside the gene matches: 4. The CDR3 loop spans 16 amino acids. Per germline, CDR1 SGDLS and CDR2 YYNGEE. The DNA of the CDR3 is TGTGCCAGCAGCGTAGGGACAGGTATATCTGGAAACACCATATATTTT. This encodes CASSVGTGISGNTIYF. Looking up the rest from reference TRBV9 and TRBJ1-3 gives the full variable domain: DSGVTQTPKHLITATGQRVTLRCSPRSGDLSVYWYQQSLDQGLQFLIQYYNGEERAKGNILERFSAQQFPDLHSELNLSSLELGDSALYFCASSVGTGISGNTIYFGEGSWLTVV.

The chain uses TRBV30 and TRBJ2-3; TRBD2 aligns across 9 bases. CDR1 and CDR2 from the germline V gene are GTSNPN and SVGIG (reference sequence). The CDR3 consists of 15 residues. V trimming: 0 bases; J trimming: 2 bases; junction bases outside the gene matches: 3. Written as DNA, the CDR3 is TGTGCCTGGAGTGTCTTAGCGGGAGCCACAGATACGCAGTATTTT. This sequence encodes CAWSVLAGATDTQYF.

The rearrangement joins TRBV7-9 to TRBJ2-7, with unresolved D. The germline CDR1 and CDR2 sequences are SEHNR and FQNEAQ (reference sequence). This CDR3 spans 15 amino acids. V shed 3 bases and J shed 2 bases, with 14 bases lying between them. In DNA form, the CDR3 reads TGTGCCAGCAGCTTTCTTGGCGGAACTACCTACGAGCAGTACTTC. It codes for CASSFLGGTTYEQYF.

The chain joins TRBV6-5 to TRBJ1-4, with 7 bases fitting TRBD1. The CDR3 loop spans 14 amino acids. The V gene's germline CDR1 is MNHEY and CDR2 SVGAGI. Trimming cost V 10 bases and J 4 bases; bases outside gene matches: 9. The CDR3 DNA is TGTGCCACCGCCAATACAGGGGATAATGAAAAACTGTTTTTT. Its translation is CATANTGDNEKLFF.

V is TRBV20-1 and J is TRBJ1-4; tentatively, D is TRBD1 (6 bases). The CDR3 extends over 13 amino acids. V was cut by 3 bases and J by 5 bases, with 10 bases left in between. Germline loops: CDR1 DFQATT, CDR2 SNEGSKA (reference sequence). The CDR3 bases are TGCAGTGCTAGTAGGGGGTTGAATGAAAAACTGTTTTTT. Encoded protein: CSASRGLNEKLFF.

CDR3 DNA: TGTGCCAGCAGTTACCTGGCGGCAGGGGGCCACACTGAAGCTTTCTTT. Its protein is CASSYLAAGGHTEAFF. This chain uses TRBV6-5 with TRBJ1-1, with TRBD1 identical over 8 bases. J gave up 3 bases and V 2 bases, and 8 bases lay outside the gene matches. This CDR3 is 16 amino acids long. Germline CDR1 is MNHEY and CDR2 is SVGAGI.

The rearrangement links TRBV6-5 to TRBJ2-1; the D gene is possibly TRBD2 (6 bases). Trimming took off 9 bases at V and 2 bases at J, with 11 bases between the two ends. This CDR3 is 13 amino acids long. CDR1 is MNHEY and CDR2 is SVGAGI in the germline V gene. The CDR3 spells CASGLLTYNEQFF. CDR3 DNA: TGTGCCAGTGGACTACTTACCTACAATGAGCAGTTCTTC.

The V call is TRBV2, the J call TRBJ1-5, with no clear D. V was pared by 6 bases and J by 0 bases, with 15 bases between. The CDR3 runs to 16 residues. Looked up from germline, CDR1 is SNHLY and CDR2 is FYNNEI. DNA of the CDR3: TGTGCCAGCAGCCCACCGGGGTCAAATAGCAATCAGCCCCAGCATTTT. Translated: CASSPPGSNSNQPQHF.

The V gene is TRBV30, the J gene TRBJ1-6, with a tentative D call TRBD1 (6 bases). The CDR3 runs 13 residues. V was cut by 5 bases and J by 7 bases, with 12 bases left in between. CDR1 is GTSNPN and CDR2 is SVGIG in the germline V gene (reference sequence). The CDR3 spells CAWQTGLNSPLHF. The DNA of the CDR3 is TGTGCCTGGCAAACAGGGTTAAATTCACCCCTCCACTTT.

This rearrangement joins TRBV3-1 (or the pseudogene TRBV3-2) to TRBJ1-6; 8 bases align to TRBD1. This CDR3 has 14 amino acids. Germline CDR1 is LGHDT and CDR2 is YNNKEL (reference sequence). V lost 5 bases and J lost 6; bases outside the gene matches: 3. The CDR3 is CASSRQGSNSPLHF. CDR3 in DNA: TGTGCCAGCAGCAGACAGGGGAGTAATTCACCCCTCCACTTT.

V and J are TRBV7-9 and TRBJ2-7; 8 positions match TRBD2. The V gene end was trimmed by 5 bases and the J gene end by 3 bases; junction bases not matched to a gene: 15. The V gene's germline CDR1 is SEHNR and CDR2 FQNEAQ (reference sequence). This CDR3 is 17 amino acids long. In nucleotides, the CDR3 is TGTGCCAGCAGCCCTCCGTGGGGCTTAGCGGGGAACTACGAGCAGTACTTC. Protein product: CASSPPWGLAGNYEQYF.

This clone was recorded a few times. This rearrangement joins TRBV6-1 to TRBJ1-6; D call uncertain. V was shortened by 3 bases and J by 7 bases, with 22 bases between the two germline ends. This CDR3 has 18 amino acids. Germline V lookup: CDR1 MNHNS, CDR2 SASEGT. The DNA of the CDR3 is TGTGCCAGCAGTGAGTCGCCTATAAACCTCAACGCCAATTCACCCCTCCACTTT. Its protein product is CASSESPINLNANSPLHF.

This sequence joins TRBV27 and TRBJ2-7; 10 bases line up with TRBD1. V gave up 6 bases and J gave up 3 bases; unmatched junction bases: 11. CDR1 is MNHEY and CDR2 is SMNVEV in the germline V gene (reference sequence). The CDR3 extends over 16 amino acids. The chain's CDR3 is CASSPGQGDWDYEQYF. CDR3 in DNA: TGTGCCAGCAGCCCCGGACAGGGGGATTGGGACTACGAGCAGTACTTC.

The chain links TRBV29-1 to TRBJ2-1; 7 positions match TRBD1. V lost 7 bases to trimming and J lost 6 bases; unmatched junction nucleotides: 6. Germline assignment: CDR1 SQVTM and CDR2 ANQGSEA. The CDR3 is 12 residues long. This CDR3 reads CSGVTGTNEQFF. The CDR3 nucleotides are TGCAGCGGGGTGACAGGGACCAATGAGCAGTTCTTC.

This clone was recorded once. The CDR3 region is CASSVNTGGSETQYF. In DNA form, the CDR3 reads TGTGCCAGCAGCGTAAACACAGGGGGTTCGGAGACCCAGTACTTC. V usage is TRBV9 and J usage is TRBJ2-5; 8 nucleotides line up with TRBD1. The ends lost 1 base at V and 5 bases at J; junction bases unmatched: 7. The CDR3 spans 15 residues. Germline CDR1 SGDLS, CDR2 YYNGEE.

The J gene is TRBJ1-6, the V gene TRBV6-6; D is unresolved. The CDR3 has 13 amino acids. The V gene's germline CDR1 is MNHNY and CDR2 SVGAGI (reference sequence). Trimming took off 7 bases at V and 7 bases at J, with 11 bases between the two ends. The CDR3 sequence: CASNGDGNSPLHF. CDR3 coding DNA: TGTGCCAGCAACGGAGATGGGAATTCACCCCTCCACTTT.